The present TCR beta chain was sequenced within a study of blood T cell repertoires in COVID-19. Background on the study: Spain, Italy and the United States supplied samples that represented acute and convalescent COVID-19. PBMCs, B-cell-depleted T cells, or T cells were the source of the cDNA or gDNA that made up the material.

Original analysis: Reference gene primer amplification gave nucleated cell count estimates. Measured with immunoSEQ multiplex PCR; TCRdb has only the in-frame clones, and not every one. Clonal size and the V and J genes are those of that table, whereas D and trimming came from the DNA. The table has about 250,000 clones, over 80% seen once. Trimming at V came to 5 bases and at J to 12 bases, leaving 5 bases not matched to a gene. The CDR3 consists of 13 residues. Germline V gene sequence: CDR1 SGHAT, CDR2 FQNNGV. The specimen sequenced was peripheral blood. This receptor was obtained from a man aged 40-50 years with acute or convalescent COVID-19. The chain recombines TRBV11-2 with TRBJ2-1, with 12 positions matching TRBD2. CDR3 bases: TGTGCCAGCAGCCTGACTAGCGGGAGATCGCAGTTCTTC. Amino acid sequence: CASSLTSGRSQFF.